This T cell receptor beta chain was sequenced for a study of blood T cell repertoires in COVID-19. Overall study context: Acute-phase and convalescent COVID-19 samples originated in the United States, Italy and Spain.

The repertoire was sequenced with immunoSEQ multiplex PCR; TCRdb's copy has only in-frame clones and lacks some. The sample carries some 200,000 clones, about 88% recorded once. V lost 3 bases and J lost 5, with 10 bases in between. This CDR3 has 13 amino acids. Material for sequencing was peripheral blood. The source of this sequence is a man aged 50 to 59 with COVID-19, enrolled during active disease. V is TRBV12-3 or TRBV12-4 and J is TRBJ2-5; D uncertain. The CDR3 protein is CASSFTVLETQYF. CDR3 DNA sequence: TGTGCCAGCAGTTTCACGGTGTTGGAGACCCAGTACTTC.